The rows below give T cell receptor beta chains drawn from one sample of a study of T cell repertoires in cytomegalovirus infection. The antigens of these receptors remain unknown. MiXCR was run by TCRdb on the reads, yielding one entry per CDR3 protein. The sample records 110,000 to 150,000 distinct CDR3 sequences, approximately 30% being singletons. The specimen was CD8+ T cells from cultured PBMCs, collected from culture after CMV antigen stimulation. The receptors were sampled from a human donor in good health (CMV status not recorded). Some clones in this sample may be carry-over from other donors' samples. CDR3s include the opening cysteine and the closing phenylalanine or tryptophan. A D gene is named only where the DNA matches it firmly. Expanded clones get a size class; other rows say once, few or many, or leave the size out.

abundance	d_gene	v_gene	j_gene	CDR3nt	CDR3aa
NA	NA	TRBV6-1	TRBJ1-1	TGTGCCAGCAGTGATCCGTCCGACTACACTGAAGCTTTCTTT	CASSDPSDYTEAFF
few	TRBD2	TRBV20-1	TRBJ2-3	TGCAGTGCTAGACCGAATAGCGGGGTCGGCACAGATACGCAGTATTTT	CSARPNSGVGTDTQYF
NA	NA	TRBV2	TRBJ1-2	TGTGCCAGCAGTGGGTGGCAGGGAAATGGCTACACCTTC	CASSGWQGNGYTF
many	NA	TRBV7-6	TRBJ2-1	TGTGCCAGCAGCGCCCTCCCGGGACGTCCGGGGGATGAGCAGTTCTTC	CASSALPGRPGDEQFF
many	NA	TRBV3-1	TRBJ2-5	TGTGCCAGCAGCCAAGAGGAGTCCGGGGGGCCTTACCAAGAGACCCAGTACTTC	CASSQEESGGPYQETQYF
NA	NA	TRBV18	TRBJ2-3	TGTGCCAGCTCACCACTCCTAGATGCAGATACGCAGTATTTT	CASSPLLDADTQYF
few	TRBD1	TRBV7-8	TRBJ1-1	TGTGCCAGCAGCTGGCCACAGGGGTTAGGCACTGAAGCTTTCTTT	CASSWPQGLGTEAFF
NA	TRBD1	TRBV11-2	TRBJ1-4	TGTGCCAGCAGCTTAAGGCCGGGACAGGTCCCTAATGAAAAACTGTTTTTT	CASSLRPGQVPNEKLFF
NA	NA	TRBV6-5	TRBJ1-1	TGTGCCAGCAGTTACGGGACACTGGTAGGCACTGAAGCTTTCTTT	CASSYGTLVGTEAFF
many	NA	TRBV6-1	TRBJ2-7	TGTGCCAGCAGTCCGTCGGGGCAGTGGTCCTACGAGCAGTACTTC	CASSPSGQWSYEQYF
NA	NA	TRBV4-1	TRBJ2-1	TGCGCCAGCAGCCACCCCCCAAGGCGGGCAAATGAGCAGTTCTTC	CASSHPPRRANEQFF
NA	NA	TRBV2	TRBJ2-7	TGTGTCAGCAGTGAACTTGAATTCTACGAGCAGTACTTC	CVSSELEFYEQYF
many	TRBD1	TRBV25-1	TRBJ2-5	TGTGCCAGCAGCCCCGGGACAGGGGGAGAGACCCAGTACTTC	CASSPGTGGETQYF
NA	TRBD1	TRBV5-4	TRBJ2-7	TGTGCCAGCAGCTTGGACGGGGACAGGGGGCGCCGGGAGCAGTACTTC	CASSLDGDRGRREQYF
many	TRBD2	TRBV20-1	TRBJ2-3	TGCAGTGCTACGGGACTAGCGGAAGTGGAAAGCACAGATACGCAGTATTTT	CSATGLAEVESTDTQYF